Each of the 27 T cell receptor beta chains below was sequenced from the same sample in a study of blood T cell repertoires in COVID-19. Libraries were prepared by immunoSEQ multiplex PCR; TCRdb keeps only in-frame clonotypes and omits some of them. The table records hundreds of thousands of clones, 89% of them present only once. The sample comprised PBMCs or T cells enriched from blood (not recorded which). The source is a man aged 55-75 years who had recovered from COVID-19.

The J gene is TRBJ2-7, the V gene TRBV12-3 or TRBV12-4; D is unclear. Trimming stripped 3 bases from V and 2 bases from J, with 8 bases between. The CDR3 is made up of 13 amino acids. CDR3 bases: TGTGCCAGCAGTTTTCACCGGGCCTACGAGCAGTACTTC. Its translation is CASSFHRAYEQYF.

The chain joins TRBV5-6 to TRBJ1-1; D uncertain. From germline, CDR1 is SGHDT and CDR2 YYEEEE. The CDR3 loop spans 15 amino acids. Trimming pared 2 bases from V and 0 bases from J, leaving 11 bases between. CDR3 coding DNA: TGTGCCAGCAGCTTCCGGATGACATTGAACACTGAAGCTTTCTTT. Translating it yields CASSFRMTLNTEAFF.

The CDR3 DNA sequence: TGTCCCACCACAAACCACGACTCTAGCGGGACCTCCTACGAGCAGTACTTC. Protein: CPTTNHDSSGTSYEQYF. J is TRBJ2-7 and V is TRBV21-1; the table's D call, TRBD2, was not checked against the DNA. TRBV21-1 is annotated as a pseudogene. The CDR3 covers 17 residues.

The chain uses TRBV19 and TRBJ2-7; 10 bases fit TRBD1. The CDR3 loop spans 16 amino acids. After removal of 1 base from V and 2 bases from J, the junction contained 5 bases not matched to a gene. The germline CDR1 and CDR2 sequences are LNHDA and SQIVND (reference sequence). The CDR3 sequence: CASSIGDRGRTYEQYF. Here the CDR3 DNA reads TGTGCCAGTAGTATAGGTGACAGGGGGCGGACCTACGAGCAGTACTTC.

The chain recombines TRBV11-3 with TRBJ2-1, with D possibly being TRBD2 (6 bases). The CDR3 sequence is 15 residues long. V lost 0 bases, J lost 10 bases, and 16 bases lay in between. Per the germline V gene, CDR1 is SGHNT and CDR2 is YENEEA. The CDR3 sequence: CASSLDSGLLTEQFF. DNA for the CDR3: TGTGCCAGCAGCTTAGATTCAGGACTACTCACCGAGCAGTTCTTC.

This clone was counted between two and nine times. The CDR3 sequence is CASSLGAGGALDTIYF. CDR3 DNA: TGTGCCAGCAGCTTAGGAGCCGGAGGGGCCCTAGACACCATATATTTT. The chain combines TRBV7-9 with TRBJ1-3; D is perhaps TRBD1 (5 bases). Germline lookup yields CDR1 SEHNR and CDR2 FQNEAQ (reference sequence). This CDR3 is 16 amino acids long. V was clipped by 1 base and J by 8 bases, with 18 bases between them.

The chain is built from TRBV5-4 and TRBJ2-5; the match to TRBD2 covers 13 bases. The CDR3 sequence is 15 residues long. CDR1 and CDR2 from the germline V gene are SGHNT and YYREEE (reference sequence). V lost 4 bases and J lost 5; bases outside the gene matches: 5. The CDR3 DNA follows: TGTGCCAGCAGCCGTGGACTAGCGGGAGACGAGACCCAGTACTTC. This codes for CASSRGLAGDETQYF. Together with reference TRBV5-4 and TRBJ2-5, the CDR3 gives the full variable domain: ETGVTQSPTHLIKTRGQQVTLRCSSQSGHNTVSWYQQALGQGPQFIFQYYREEENGRGNFPPRFSGLQFPNYSSELNVNALELDDSALYLCASSRGLAGDETQYFGPGTRLLVL.

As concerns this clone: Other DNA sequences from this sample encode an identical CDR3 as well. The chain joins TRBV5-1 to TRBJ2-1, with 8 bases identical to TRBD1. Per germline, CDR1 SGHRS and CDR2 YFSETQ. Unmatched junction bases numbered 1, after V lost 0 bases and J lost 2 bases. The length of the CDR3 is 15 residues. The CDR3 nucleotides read TGCGCCAGCAGCTTGGTACAGGGGGCCTACAATGAGCAGTTCTTC. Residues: CASSLVQGAYNEQFF.

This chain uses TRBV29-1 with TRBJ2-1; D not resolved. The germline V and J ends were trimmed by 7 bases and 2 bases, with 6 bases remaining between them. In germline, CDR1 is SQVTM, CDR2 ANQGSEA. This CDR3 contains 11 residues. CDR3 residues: CSAEPYNEQFF. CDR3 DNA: TGCAGCGCGGAGCCCTACAATGAGCAGTTCTTC.

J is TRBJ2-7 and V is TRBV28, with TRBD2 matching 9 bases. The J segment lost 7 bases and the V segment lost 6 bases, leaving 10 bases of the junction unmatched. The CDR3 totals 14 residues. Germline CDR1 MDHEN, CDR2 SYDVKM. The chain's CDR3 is CASSRGGRAEEQYF. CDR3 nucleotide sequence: TGTGCCAGCAGCCGGGGCGGGAGGGCCGAAGAGCAGTACTTC.

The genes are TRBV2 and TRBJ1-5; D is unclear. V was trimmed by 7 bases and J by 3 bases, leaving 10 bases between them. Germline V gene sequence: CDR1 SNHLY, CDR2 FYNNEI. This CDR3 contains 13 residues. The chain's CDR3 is CASKGDTNQPQHF. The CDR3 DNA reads TGTGCCAGCAAGGGAGACACCAATCAGCCCCAGCATTTT.

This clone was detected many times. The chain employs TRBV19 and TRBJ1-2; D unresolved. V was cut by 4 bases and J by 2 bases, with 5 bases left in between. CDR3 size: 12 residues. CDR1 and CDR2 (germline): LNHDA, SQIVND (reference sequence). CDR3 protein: CASSRVNYGYTF. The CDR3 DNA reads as TGTGCCAGTAGTAGAGTAAACTATGGCTACACCTTC. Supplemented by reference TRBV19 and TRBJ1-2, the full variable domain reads DGGITQSPKYLFRKEGQNVTLSCEQNLNHDAMYWYRQDPGQGLRLIYYSQIVNDFQKGDIAEGYSVSREKKESFPLTVTSAQKNPTAFYLCASSRVNYGYTFGSGTRLTVV.

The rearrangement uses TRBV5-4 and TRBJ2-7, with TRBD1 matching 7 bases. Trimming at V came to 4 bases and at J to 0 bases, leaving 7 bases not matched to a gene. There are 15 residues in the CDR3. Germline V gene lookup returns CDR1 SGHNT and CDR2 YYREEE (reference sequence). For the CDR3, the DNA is TGTGCCAGCAGCGGGGGACAGAGACTCTCCTACGAGCAGTACTTC. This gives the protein CASSGGQRLSYEQYF.

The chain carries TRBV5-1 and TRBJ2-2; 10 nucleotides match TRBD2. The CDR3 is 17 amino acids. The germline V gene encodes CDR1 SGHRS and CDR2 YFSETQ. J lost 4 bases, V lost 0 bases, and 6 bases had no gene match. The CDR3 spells CASSLEILAGSTGELFF. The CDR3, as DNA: TGCGCCAGCAGCTTGGAGATACTAGCGGGATCCACCGGGGAGCTGTTTTTT.

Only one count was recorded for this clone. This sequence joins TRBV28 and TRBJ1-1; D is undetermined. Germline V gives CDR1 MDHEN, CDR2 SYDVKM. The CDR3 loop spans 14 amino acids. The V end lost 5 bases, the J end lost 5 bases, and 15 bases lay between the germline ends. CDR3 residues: CASSGGLGWTEAFF. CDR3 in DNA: TGTGCCAGCAGTGGAGGGCTTGGGTGGACTGAAGCTTTCTTT.

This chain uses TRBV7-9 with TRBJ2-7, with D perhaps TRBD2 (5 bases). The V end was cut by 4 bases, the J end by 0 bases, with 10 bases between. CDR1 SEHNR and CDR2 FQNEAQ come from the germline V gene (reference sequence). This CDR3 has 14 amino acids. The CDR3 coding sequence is TGTGCCAGCAGCTCCGTAGCGTACTCCTACGAGCAGTACTTC. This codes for CASSSVAYSYEQYF.

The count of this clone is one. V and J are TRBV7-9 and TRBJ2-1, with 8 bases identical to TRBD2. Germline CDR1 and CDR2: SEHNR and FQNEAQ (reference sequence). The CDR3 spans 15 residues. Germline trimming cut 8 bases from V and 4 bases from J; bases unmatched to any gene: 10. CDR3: CASPRPGLVYNEQFF. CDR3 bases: TGTGCCAGCCCCCGCCCGGGACTAGTGTACAATGAGCAGTTCTTC.

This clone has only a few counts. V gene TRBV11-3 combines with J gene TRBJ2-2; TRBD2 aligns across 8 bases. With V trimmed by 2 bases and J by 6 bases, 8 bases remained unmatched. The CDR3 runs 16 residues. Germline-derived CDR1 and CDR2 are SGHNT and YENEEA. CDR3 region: CASSLNSGVMAGELFF. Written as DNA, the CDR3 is TGTGCCAGCAGCTTAAATAGCGGGGTAATGGCCGGGGAGCTGTTTTTT.

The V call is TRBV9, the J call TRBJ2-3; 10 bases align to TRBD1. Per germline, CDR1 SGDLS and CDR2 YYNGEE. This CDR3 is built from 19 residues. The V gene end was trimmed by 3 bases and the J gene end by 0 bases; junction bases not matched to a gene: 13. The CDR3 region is CASSAQSRDRGLSTDTQYF. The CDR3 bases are TGTGCCAGCAGCGCCCAGAGCCGGGACAGGGGCTTGAGCACAGATACGCAGTATTTT.

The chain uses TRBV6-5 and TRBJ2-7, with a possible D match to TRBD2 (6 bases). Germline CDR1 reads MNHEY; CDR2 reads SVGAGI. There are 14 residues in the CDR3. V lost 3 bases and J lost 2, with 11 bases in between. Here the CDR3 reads CASSYARGTYEQYF. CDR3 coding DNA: TGTGCCAGCAGTTATGCACGGGGGACCTACGAGCAGTACTTC.

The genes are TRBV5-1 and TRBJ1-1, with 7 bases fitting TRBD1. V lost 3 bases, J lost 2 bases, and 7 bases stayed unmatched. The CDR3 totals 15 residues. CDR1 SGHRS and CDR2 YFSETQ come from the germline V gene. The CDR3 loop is CASSSNRGTNTEAFF. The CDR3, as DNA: TGCGCCAGCAGCTCCAACAGGGGAACAAACACTGAAGCTTTCTTT.

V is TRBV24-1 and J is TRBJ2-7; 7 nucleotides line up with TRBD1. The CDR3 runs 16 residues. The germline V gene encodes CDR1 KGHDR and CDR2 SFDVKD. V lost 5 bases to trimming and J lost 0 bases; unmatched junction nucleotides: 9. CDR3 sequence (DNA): TGTGCCACCAGTGCCCCATTCGGGACAGACTCCTACGAGCAGTACTTC. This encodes CATSAPFGTDSYEQYF.

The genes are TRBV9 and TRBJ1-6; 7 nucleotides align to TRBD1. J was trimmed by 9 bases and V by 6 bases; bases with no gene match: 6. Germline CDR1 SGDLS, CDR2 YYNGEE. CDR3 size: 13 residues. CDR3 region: CASNRQGSSPLHF. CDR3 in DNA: TGTGCCAGCAACCGACAGGGCTCTTCACCCCTCCACTTT.

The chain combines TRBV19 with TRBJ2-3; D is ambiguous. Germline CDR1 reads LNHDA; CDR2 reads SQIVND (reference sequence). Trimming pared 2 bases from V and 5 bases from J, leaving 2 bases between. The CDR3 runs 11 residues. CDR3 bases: TGTGCCAGTAGTATACGAGATACGCAGTATTTT. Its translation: CASSIRDTQYF. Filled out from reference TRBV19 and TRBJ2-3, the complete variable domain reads DGGITQSPKYLFRKEGQNVTLSCEQNLNHDAMYWYRQDPGQGLRLIYYSQIVNDFQKGDIAEGYSVSREKKESFPLTVTSAQKNPTAFYLCASSIRDTQYFGPGTRLTVL.

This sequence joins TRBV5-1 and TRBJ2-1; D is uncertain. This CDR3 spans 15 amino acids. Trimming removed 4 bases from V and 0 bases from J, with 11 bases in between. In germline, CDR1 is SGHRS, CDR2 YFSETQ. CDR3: CASSGLSNSYNEQFF. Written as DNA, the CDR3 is TGCGCCAGCAGCGGGCTATCCAACTCCTACAATGAGCAGTTCTTC.

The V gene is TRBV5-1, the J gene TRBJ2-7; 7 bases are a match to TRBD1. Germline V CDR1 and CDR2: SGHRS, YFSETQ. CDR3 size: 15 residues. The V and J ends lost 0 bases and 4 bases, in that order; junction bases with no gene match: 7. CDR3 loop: CASSLDRGPLYEQYF. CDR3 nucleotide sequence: TGCGCCAGCAGCTTGGACAGGGGACCCCTTTACGAGCAGTACTTC.

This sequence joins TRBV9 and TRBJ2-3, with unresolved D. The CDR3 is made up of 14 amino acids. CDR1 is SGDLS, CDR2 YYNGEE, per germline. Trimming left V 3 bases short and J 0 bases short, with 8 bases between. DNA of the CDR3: TGTGCCAGCAGCGCTCCCCCTAGCACAGATACGCAGTATTTT. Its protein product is CASSAPPSTDTQYF. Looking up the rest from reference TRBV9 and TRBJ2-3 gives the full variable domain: DSGVTQTPKHLITATGQRVTLRCSPRSGDLSVYWYQQSLDQGLQFLIQYYNGEERAKGNILERFSAQQFPDLHSELNLSSLELGDSALYFCASSAPPSTDTQYFGPGTRLTVL.